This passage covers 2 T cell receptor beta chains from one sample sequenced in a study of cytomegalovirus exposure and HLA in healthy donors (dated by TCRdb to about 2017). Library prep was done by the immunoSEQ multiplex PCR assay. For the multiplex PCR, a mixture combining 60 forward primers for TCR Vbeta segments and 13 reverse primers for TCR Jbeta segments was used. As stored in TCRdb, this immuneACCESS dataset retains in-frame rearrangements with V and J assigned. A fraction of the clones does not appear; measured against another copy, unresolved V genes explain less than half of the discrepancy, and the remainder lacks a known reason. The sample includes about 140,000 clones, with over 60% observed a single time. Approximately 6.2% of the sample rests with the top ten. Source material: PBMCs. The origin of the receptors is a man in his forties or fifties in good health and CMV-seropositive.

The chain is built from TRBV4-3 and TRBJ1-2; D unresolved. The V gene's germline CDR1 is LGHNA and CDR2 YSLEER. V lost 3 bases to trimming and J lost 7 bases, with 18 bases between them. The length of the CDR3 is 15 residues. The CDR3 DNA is TGCGCCAGCAGCCACGATCTACTGGACGGAGGTGGCTACACCTTC. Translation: CASSHDLLDGGGYTF.

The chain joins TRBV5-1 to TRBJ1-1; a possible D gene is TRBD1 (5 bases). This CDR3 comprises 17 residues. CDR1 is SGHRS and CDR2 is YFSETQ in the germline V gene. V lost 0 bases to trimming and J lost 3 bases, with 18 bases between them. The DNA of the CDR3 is TGCGCCAGCAGCTTGGTCCGCCCGGGGGGGTATGACACTGAAGCTTTCTTT. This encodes CASSLVRPGGYDTEAFF. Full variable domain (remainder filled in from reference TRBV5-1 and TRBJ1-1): KAGVTQTPRYLIKTRGQQVTLSCSPISGHRSVSWYQQTPGQGLQFLFEYFSETQRNKGNFPGRFSGRQFSNSRSEMNVSTLELGDSALYLCASSLVRPGGYDTEAFFGQGTRLTVV.